A single sample is the source of the 21 T cell receptor beta chains below, sequenced in a study of CD8+CD57+ T cells in acquired aplastic anemia. Profiling of TCR beta VDJ combinations and CDR3 sequences used genomic DNA as template. TCRdb fed the reads into MiXCR, producing one record per CDR3 protein. Of approximately 160,000 distinct CDR3 sequences in the sample, roughly 48% were seen once. Specimen: sorted CD4+, CD8+, or CD8+CD57+ T cells (not recorded which) from PBMCs. Receptors originate from a human donor in good health.

This clonotype was seen many times. This chain connects TRBV11-2 to TRBJ2-3; 7 bases fit TRBD2. J lost 6 bases, V lost 4 bases, and 10 bases had no gene match. The germline gives CDR1 SGHAT, CDR2 FQNNGV. The CDR3 length is 15 residues. CDR3 sequence reads: CASSSIYGLGDTQYF. In nucleotides, the CDR3 is TGTGCCAGCAGCTCTATATACGGACTAGGGGATACGCAGTATTTT.

As concerns this clonotype: The junction departs from the called germline gene at one end, perhaps through a read error. J is TRBJ2-7 and V is TRBV11-3; D gene unclear. Looked up from germline, CDR1 is SGHNT and CDR2 is YENEEA. The CDR3 spans 13 residues. The DNA for the CDR3 is TGTGCCAGCAGCTTAAGGTCATGGACCGAGCTGTACTTC. Amino acid sequence: CASSLRSWTELYF.

On this clonotype: Just one base apart from a much larger clone, this may be a read error. V and J are TRBV5-1 and TRBJ1-1; 8 bases match TRBD1. Germline CDR1 SGHRS, CDR2 YFSETQ. This CDR3 has 16 residues. V lost 6 bases to trimming and J lost 1 base; unmatched junction nucleotides: 11. CDR3 protein: CASTHNRGASNTEAFF. Written as DNA, the CDR3 is TGCGCCAGCACCCATAACAGGGGGGCCTCGAACACTGAAGCTTTCTTT.

This clonotype was found many times. The CDR3 sequence: CASSRPGLAANEQFF. CDR3 sequence (DNA): TGTGCCAGCAGCCGTCCGGGACTAGCTGCTAATGAGCAGTTCTTC. This chain connects TRBV7-6 to TRBJ2-1; 9 nucleotides agree with TRBD2. J lost 7 bases, V lost 5 bases, and 9 bases had no gene match. This CDR3 spans 15 amino acids. The V gene's germline CDR1 is SGHVS and CDR2 FNYEAQ.

This clonotype was seen ten or more times. The CDR3 DNA sequence: TGCGCCAGCAGCCTTCAGGGTGGGAGCACAGATACGCAGTATTTT. Its translation: CASSLQGGSTDTQYF. The gene calls are TRBV4-1 and TRBJ2-3, with a tentative D call TRBD1 (5 bases). V lost 4 bases to trimming and J lost 0 bases, with 11 bases between them. This CDR3 region has 15 residues. Germline V gene sequence: CDR1 MGHRA, CDR2 YSYEKL.

Only a few counts were recorded for this clonotype. The chain recombines TRBV11-2 with TRBJ2-3, with 10 bases identical to TRBD2. This CDR3 region has 16 residues. The germline V gene encodes CDR1 SGHAT and CDR2 FQNNGV. With 5 bases clipped from V and 0 bases from J, the junction kept 5 bases outside the gene matches. The CDR3 protein is CASSRRAGGSTDTQYF. CDR3 DNA: TGTGCCAGCAGCCGGAGAGCGGGGGGGAGCACAGATACGCAGTATTTT.

The chain links TRBV25-1 to TRBJ1-6; perhaps TRBD1 as D (6 bases). Germline V gene sequence: CDR1 MGHDK, CDR2 SYGVNS. This CDR3 comprises 16 residues. The CDR3 region is CARDAGGRPANSPLHF. In nucleotides, the CDR3 is TGTGCTAGAGATGCCGGGGGGCGACCCGCTAATTCACCCCTCCACTTT.

This clonotype was observed many times. The chain combines TRBV5-1 with TRBJ2-5; D gene unclear. The germline CDR1 and CDR2 sequences are SGHRS and YFSETQ. The V gene lost 2 bases and the J gene lost 4 bases, with 9 bases spanning the gap. CDR3 length: 13 residues. As DNA, the CDR3 is TGCGCCAGCAGCTTAGGAACAGCAGAGACCCAGTACTTC. This gives the protein CASSLGTAETQYF.

This clonotype was seen ten or more times. The CDR3 coding sequence is TGTGCCAGCAGCGTCCGACAGGGTGAGGGCGGGGAGCTGTTTTTT. It specifies CASSVRQGEGGELFF. The V gene is TRBV11-3, the J gene TRBJ2-2; 7 nucleotides line up with TRBD1. The germline CDR1 and CDR2 sequences are SGHNT and YENEEA. Unmatched junction bases numbered 10, after V lost 5 bases and J lost 7 bases. The CDR3 is made up of 15 amino acids. The entire variable domain, with the rest obtained from reference TRBV11-3 and TRBJ2-2, is as follows: EAGVVQSPRYKIIEKKQPVAFWCNPISGHNTLYWYLQNLGQGPELLIRYENEEAVDDSQLPKDRFSAERLKGVDSTLKIQPAELGDSAVYLCASSVRQGEGGELFFGEGSRLTVL.

This clonotype was counted many times. V is TRBV7-2 and J is TRBJ2-3, with D uncertain. The CDR3 is 15 amino acids. Germline CDR1 SGHTA, CDR2 FQGNSA. V lost 1 base to trimming and J lost 4 bases, with 12 bases between them. The CDR3 protein is CASSLVFGSADTQYF. For the CDR3, the DNA is TGTGCCAGCAGCTTAGTGTTTGGCAGTGCAGATACGCAGTATTTT.

This chain joins TRBV6-1 and TRBJ2-3, with 12 bases fitting TRBD1. CDR1 and CDR2 from the germline V gene are MNHNS and SASEGT. The CDR3 runs 16 residues. V trimming: 3 bases; J trimming: 7 bases; junction bases outside the gene matches: 8. The CDR3 spells CASSDTGTGGKHTQYF. Written as DNA, the CDR3 is TGTGCCAGCAGTGATACCGGGACAGGGGGCAAGCATACGCAGTATTTT.

This clonotype was recorded many times. V is TRBV11-2 and J is TRBJ2-1; 9 nucleotides match TRBD2. The CDR3 spans 18 residues. The J segment lost 1 base and the V segment lost 4 bases, leaving 11 bases of the junction unmatched. Germline CDR1 is SGHAT and CDR2 is FQNNGV. CDR3 amino acids: CASSYKIAGALSYNEQFF. The CDR3 coding sequence is TGTGCCAGCAGCTATAAGATAGCGGGGGCCCTGTCCTACAATGAGCAGTTCTTC.

V and J are TRBV11-3 and TRBJ1-3; perhaps TRBD1 as D (5 bases). The CDR3 is 12 residues long. Germline CDR1 reads SGHNT; CDR2 reads YENEEA. The V end was cut by 10 bases, the J end by 2 bases, with 9 bases between. The CDR3 nucleotides are TGTGCCACTCAGGGTACTGGAAACACCATATATTTT. It yields the protein CATQGTGNTIYF.

This chain uses TRBV20-1 with TRBJ2-1, with 9 positions matching TRBD1. Germline CDR1 is DFQATT and CDR2 is SNEGSKA (reference sequence). Trimming at V came to 3 bases and at J to 8 bases, leaving 8 bases not matched to a gene. The CDR3 totals 14 residues. Written as DNA, the CDR3 is TGCAGTGCTAGGAGAACAGGGGGCAAGGATGAGCAGTTCTTC. Encoded protein: CSARRTGGKDEQFF.

The chain employs TRBV7-2 and TRBJ1-5; the D gene is possibly TRBD1 (6 bases). The CDR3 has 17 residues. CDR1 and CDR2 from the germline V gene are SGHTA and FQGNSA. The germline V and J ends were trimmed by 0 bases and 0 bases, with 12 bases remaining between them. The DNA for the CDR3 is TGTGCCAGCAGCTTAGCCCGGGACATCTATAGCAATCAGCCCCAGCATTTT. It is translated as CASSLARDIYSNQPQHF.

The rearrangement joins TRBV9 to TRBJ1-1, with D hard to call. The CDR3 has 13 residues. Trimming took 2 bases from V and 4 from J, leaving 9 bases between them. CDR1 is SGDLS and CDR2 is YYNGEE in the germline V gene. CDR3 protein: CASSVVEGTEAFF. The CDR3 nucleotides read TGTGCCAGCAGCGTCGTAGAAGGCACTGAAGCTTTCTTT.

This clonotype has a count of ten or more. This chain connects TRBV10-3 to TRBJ2-1; TRBD2 agrees at 10 bases. The CDR3 is 14 residues long. The germline V gene encodes CDR1 ENHRY and CDR2 SYGVKD. V was clipped by 6 bases and J by 3 bases; unmatched bases: 2. DNA of the CDR3: TGTGCCATCAGGGAGCGGGAGGGCTACAATGAGCAGTTCTTC. This sequence encodes CAIREREGYNEQFF.

This clonotype is a singleton in its sample. The chain joins TRBV6-1 to TRBJ1-6; tentatively, D is TRBD1 (5 bases). Between the trimmed V and J ends, which lost 7 bases and 6 bases, there was a span of 13 bases. Per germline, CDR1 MNHNS and CDR2 SASEGT. CDR3 size: 14 residues. CDR3 sequence (DNA): TGTGCCAGCAAGACGGACACTATTAATTCACCCCTCCACTTT. Its translation is CASKTDTINSPLHF.

The rearrangement joins TRBV24-1 to TRBJ1-2, with TRBD1 matching 7 bases. Per the germline V gene, CDR1 is KGHDR and CDR2 is SFDVKD. CDR3 size: 13 residues. The junction had 4 bases not matched to a gene; V was cut back by 4 bases and J by 6 bases. The CDR3 reads CATSESGTDGYTF. The CDR3 DNA sequence: TGTGCCACCAGTGAGTCCGGGACAGATGGCTACACCTTC.

The genes are TRBV6-1 and TRBJ2-7; TRBD2 matches 7 bases. The trim removed 6 bases at V and 1 base at J, leaving 9 bases unmatched. The CDR3 has 15 amino acids. Looked up from germline, CDR1 is MNHNS and CDR2 is SASEGT. CDR3 amino acids: CASSPGGGRSYEQYF. CDR3 nucleotide sequence: TGTGCCAGCAGCCCGGGGGGTGGACGTTCCTACGAGCAGTACTTC.

The chain combines TRBV30 with TRBJ1-1; the D gene is possibly TRBD1 (5 bases). Deletions cut 1 base from V and 4 bases from J, with 10 bases between. Germline lookup yields CDR1 GTSNPN and CDR2 SVGIG (reference sequence). This CDR3 contains 13 residues. The DNA of the CDR3 is TGTGCCTGGAGTGGCGCACAGGCCACTGAAGCTTTCTTT. Protein product: CAWSGAQATEAFF.